The following is a T cell receptor beta chain sequence with its context. Profiled with immunoSEQ multiplex PCR; TCRdb holds only in-frame clones, not every one. This sample has roughly 100,000 clones, with about 90% found just once. These data originate in a study of T cell changes during pregnancy in multiple sclerosis. This receptor was taken from a female donor with multiple sclerosis, enrolled in a pregnancy study. Sequencing was performed on peripheral blood, taken after pregnancy.

The CDR3 DNA sequence: TGCAGTGCCACAGGACAAGAGACCCAGTACTTC. This translates into CSATGQETQYF. The chain has TRBV20-1 and TRBJ2-5; D perhaps matches TRBD1 (5 bases). The CDR3 has 11 amino acids. Germline V gene sequence: CDR1 DFQATT, CDR2 SNEGSKA (reference sequence). V was shortened by 6 bases and J by 2 bases, with 7 bases between the two germline ends.